Below are 10 T cell receptor beta chains sequenced from a single sample in a study of T-cell reconstitution after alpha-beta-depleted transplantation in children. The TCRbeta library incorporated unique molecular identifiers. One entry per CDR3 protein results from TCRdb running MiXCR on the PCR reads. There are over 400,000 distinct CDR3 sequences in the sample; roughly an eighth occur only once, and roughly 5.4% lies in the top ten. The input for sequencing was PBMCs from the stem cell graft donor, taken from the stem cell graft. All receptors come from a human donor who donated a stem cell graft to a child with combined immunodeficiency.

This chain joins TRBV29-1 and TRBJ2-3; TRBD1 is a possible D gene (6 bases). Deletions cut 7 bases from V and 3 bases from J, with 17 bases between. The CDR3 sequence is 14 residues long. Per germline, CDR1 SQVTM and CDR2 ANQGSEA. Here the CDR3 reads CSAARGYRTDTQYF. CDR3 coding DNA: TGCAGCGCTGCGAGGGGGTATAGGACAGATACGCAGTATTTT.

This rearrangement joins TRBV6-4 to TRBJ1-2; tentative D call: TRBD1 (5 bases). With 6 bases removed from V and 3 bases from J, the gap between germline ends came to 11 bases. Germline CDR1 MRHNA, CDR2 SNTAGT. The length of the CDR3 is 13 residues. DNA of the CDR3: TGTGCCAGCAGCGAGGGACGGTACTATGGCTACACCTTC. It translates to CASSEGRYYGYTF.

This chain links TRBV6-2 or TRBV6-3 with TRBJ2-5, with 7 positions matching TRBD2. After removal of 6 bases from V and 4 bases from J, the junction contained 11 bases not matched to a gene. The CDR3 spans 15 residues. Germline CDR1 reads MNHEY; CDR2 reads SVGEGT. The CDR3 bases are TGTGCCAGCAGCAGAATGAGCGGGGTGATAGAGACCCAGTACTTC. Protein product: CASSRMSGVIETQYF.

This chain connects TRBV7-2 to TRBJ2-5; D may be TRBD1 or TRBD2 (6 bases each). CDR1 and CDR2 (germline): SGHTA, FQGNSA. The CDR3 consists of 13 residues. Deletions cut 2 bases from V and 7 bases from J, with 11 bases between. CDR3 in DNA: TGTGCCAGCAGCTTAAGGGGGGAAGGGACCCAGTACTTC. Amino acid sequence: CASSLRGEGTQYF.

The chain employs TRBV7-8 and TRBJ1-5, with D unclear. The germline gives CDR1 SGHVS, CDR2 FQNEAQ. CDR3 length: 13 amino acids. The V end lost 1 base, the J end lost 6 bases, and 7 bases lay between the germline ends. The CDR3 DNA reads as TGTGCCAGCAGCTTAGAAAGGCCTCAGCCCCAGCATTTT. This encodes CASSLERPQPQHF.

The J gene is TRBJ1-6, the V gene TRBV4-3; D gene uncertain. The CDR3 length is 18 residues. Germline V gene lookup returns CDR1 LGHNA and CDR2 YSLEER. Trimming cost V 4 bases and J 0 bases, with 16 bases left between them. CDR3 sequence (DNA): TGCGCCAGCAGCCCATCCAGCGGACGGCTCTCCTATAATTCACCCCTCCACTTT. It yields the protein CASSPSSGRLSYNSPLHF.

In its sample, this clonotype was seen many times. The rearrangement joins TRBV29-1 to TRBJ2-5; 8 bases are shared with TRBD2. CDR1 is SQVTM, CDR2 ANQGSEA, per germline. The ends lost 7 bases at V and 9 bases at J; junction bases unmatched: 13. The CDR3 length is 13 residues. The CDR3 here is CSGVLAAPGAQYF. CDR3 sequence (DNA): TGCAGCGGCGTACTAGCGGCCCCAGGGGCCCAGTACTTC.

This chain uses TRBV11-2 with TRBJ2-1; the D gene could be TRBD1 or TRBD2 (6 bases each). The CDR3 runs to 15 residues. Germline-derived CDR1 and CDR2 are SGHAT and FQNNGV. Trimming left V 3 bases short and J 7 bases short, with 16 bases between. The CDR3 loop is CASSFGGGKRNEQFF. For the CDR3, the DNA is TGTGCCAGCAGCTTCGGAGGGGGAAAGCGGAATGAGCAGTTCTTC. Looking up the rest from reference TRBV11-2 and TRBJ2-1 gives the full variable domain: EAGVAQSPRYKIIEKRQSVAFWCNPISGHATLYWYQQILGQGPKLLIQFQNNGVVDDSQLPKDRFSAERLKGVDSTLKIQPAKLEDSAVYLCASSFGGGKRNEQFFGPGTRLTVL.

The chain combines TRBV12-3 or TRBV12-4 with TRBJ2-7; D is unresolved. The CDR3 extends over 14 amino acids. V was trimmed by 2 bases and J by 7 bases, leaving 15 bases between them. CDR3 residues: CASSLLHPLGEQYF. In DNA form, the CDR3 reads TGTGCCAGCAGTTTACTACACCCCCTTGGAGAGCAGTACTTC.

The rearrangement uses TRBV7-9 and TRBJ2-2; D gene uncertain. This CDR3 comprises 13 residues. Germline lookup yields CDR1 SEHNR and CDR2 FQNEAQ (reference sequence). Trimming removed 3 bases from V and 5 bases from J, with 7 bases in between. In DNA, the CDR3 is TGTGCCAGCAGCTTTGGTCCAACCGGGGAGCTGTTTTTT. This codes for CASSFGPTGELFF.